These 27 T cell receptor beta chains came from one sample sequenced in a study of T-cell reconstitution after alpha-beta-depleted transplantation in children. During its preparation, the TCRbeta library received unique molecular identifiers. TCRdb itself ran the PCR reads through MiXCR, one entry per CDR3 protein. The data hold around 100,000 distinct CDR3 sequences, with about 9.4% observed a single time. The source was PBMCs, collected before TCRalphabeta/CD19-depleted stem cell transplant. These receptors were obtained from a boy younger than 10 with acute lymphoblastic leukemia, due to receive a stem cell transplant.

The DNA of the CDR3 is TGCGCCAGCAGCCCGACAGGGAAAGGCTCTGGAAACACCATATATTTT. This codes for CASSPTGKGSGNTIYF. V is TRBV5-1 and J is TRBJ1-3, with 7 nucleotides matching TRBD1. The CDR3 totals 16 residues. Losses at the gene ends were 4 bases for V and 0 bases for J; bases not matched to a gene: 7. Germline lookup yields CDR1 SGHRS and CDR2 YFSETQ.

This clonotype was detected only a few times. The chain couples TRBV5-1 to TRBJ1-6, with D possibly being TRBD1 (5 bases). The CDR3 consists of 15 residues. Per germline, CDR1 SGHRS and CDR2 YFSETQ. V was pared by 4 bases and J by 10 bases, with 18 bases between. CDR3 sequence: CASSEQAARESPLHF. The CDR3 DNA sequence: TGCGCCAGCAGCGAACAGGCGGCCAGGGAATCACCCCTCCACTTT.

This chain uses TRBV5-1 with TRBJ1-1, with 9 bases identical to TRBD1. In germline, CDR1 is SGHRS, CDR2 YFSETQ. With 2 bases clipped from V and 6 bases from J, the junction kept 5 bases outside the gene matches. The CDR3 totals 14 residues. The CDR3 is CASSFTGGKAEAFF. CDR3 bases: TGCGCCAGCAGCTTCACAGGGGGCAAGGCTGAAGCTTTCTTT.

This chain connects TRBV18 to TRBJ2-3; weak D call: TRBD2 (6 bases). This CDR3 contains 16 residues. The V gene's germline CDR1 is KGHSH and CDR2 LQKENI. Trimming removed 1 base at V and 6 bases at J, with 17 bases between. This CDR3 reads CASSPLQTRGADTQYF. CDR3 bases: TGTGCCAGCTCACCACTCCAGACTAGGGGAGCCGATACGCAGTATTTT. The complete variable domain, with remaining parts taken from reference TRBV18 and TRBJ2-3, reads NAGVMQNPRHLVRRRGQEARLRCSPMKGHSHVYWYRQLPEEGLKFMVYLQKENIIDESGMPKERFSAEFPKEGPSILRIQQVVRGDSAAYFCASSPLQTRGADTQYFGPGTRLTVL.

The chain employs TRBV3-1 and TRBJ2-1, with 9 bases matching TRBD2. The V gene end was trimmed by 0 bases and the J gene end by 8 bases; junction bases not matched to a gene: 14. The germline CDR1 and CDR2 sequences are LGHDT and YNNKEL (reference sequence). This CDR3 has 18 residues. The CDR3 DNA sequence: TGTGCCAGCAGCCAAGATGTCTGGGCGGGAGGGCCTAACTATGAGCAGTTCTTC. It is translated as CASSQDVWAGGPNYEQFF.

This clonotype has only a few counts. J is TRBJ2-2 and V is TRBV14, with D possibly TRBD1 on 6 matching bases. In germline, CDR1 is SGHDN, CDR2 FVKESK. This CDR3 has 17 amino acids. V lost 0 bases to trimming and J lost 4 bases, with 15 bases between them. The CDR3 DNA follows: TGTGCCAGCAGCCAAGATTTTGGGACATGGGCCACCGGGGAGCTGTTTTTT. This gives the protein CASSQDFGTWATGELFF.

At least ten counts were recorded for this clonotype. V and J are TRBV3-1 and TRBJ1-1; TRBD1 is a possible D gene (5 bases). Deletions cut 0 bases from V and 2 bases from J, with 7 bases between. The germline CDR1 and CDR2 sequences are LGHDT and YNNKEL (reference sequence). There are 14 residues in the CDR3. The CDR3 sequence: CASSQEQVNTEAFF. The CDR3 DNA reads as TGTGCCAGCAGCCAAGAACAGGTAAACACTGAAGCTTTCTTT.

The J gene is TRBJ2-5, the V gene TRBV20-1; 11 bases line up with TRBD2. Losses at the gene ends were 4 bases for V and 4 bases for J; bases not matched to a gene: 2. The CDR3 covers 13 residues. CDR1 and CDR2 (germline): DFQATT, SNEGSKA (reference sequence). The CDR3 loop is CSANLAGGETQYF. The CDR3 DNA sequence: TGCAGTGCTAACCTAGCGGGAGGAGAGACCCAGTACTTC.

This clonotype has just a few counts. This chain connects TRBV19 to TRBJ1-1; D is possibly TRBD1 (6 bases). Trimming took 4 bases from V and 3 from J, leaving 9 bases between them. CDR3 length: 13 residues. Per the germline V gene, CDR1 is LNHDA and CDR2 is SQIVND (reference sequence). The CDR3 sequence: CASSRHRDTEAFF. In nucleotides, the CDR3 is TGTGCCAGTAGTAGACACAGGGACACTGAAGCTTTCTTT.

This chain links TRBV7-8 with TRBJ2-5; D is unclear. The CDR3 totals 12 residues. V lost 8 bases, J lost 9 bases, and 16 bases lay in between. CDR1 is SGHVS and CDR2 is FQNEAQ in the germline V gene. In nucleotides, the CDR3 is TGTGCCAGCTTTTCGGAACAGACGGCCCAGTACTTC. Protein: CASFSEQTAQYF.

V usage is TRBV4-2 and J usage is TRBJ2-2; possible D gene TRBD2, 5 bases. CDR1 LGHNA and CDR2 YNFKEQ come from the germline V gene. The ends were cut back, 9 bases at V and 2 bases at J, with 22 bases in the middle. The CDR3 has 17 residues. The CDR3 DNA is TGTGCCAGGGGCCCCGGGATCAGCGGCTCCAACACCGGGGAGCTGTTTTTT. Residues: CARGPGISGSNTGELFF.

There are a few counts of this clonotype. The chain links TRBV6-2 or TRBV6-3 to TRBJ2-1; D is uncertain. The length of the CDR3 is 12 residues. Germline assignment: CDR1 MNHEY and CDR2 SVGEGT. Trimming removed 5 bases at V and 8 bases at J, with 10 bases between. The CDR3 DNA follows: TGTGCCAGCAGTCCTCCCATGTATGAGCAGTTCTTC. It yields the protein CASSPPMYEQFF.

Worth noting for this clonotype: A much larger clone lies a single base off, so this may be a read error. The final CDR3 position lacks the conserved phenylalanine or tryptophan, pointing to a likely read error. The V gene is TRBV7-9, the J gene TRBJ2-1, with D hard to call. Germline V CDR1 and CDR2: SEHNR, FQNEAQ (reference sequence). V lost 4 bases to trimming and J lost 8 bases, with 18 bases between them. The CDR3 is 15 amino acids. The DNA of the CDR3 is TGTGCCAGCAGCTCCCTCAAAGGGAAAGTCTATGAGCAGTTCGTC. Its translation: CASSSLKGKVYEQFV.

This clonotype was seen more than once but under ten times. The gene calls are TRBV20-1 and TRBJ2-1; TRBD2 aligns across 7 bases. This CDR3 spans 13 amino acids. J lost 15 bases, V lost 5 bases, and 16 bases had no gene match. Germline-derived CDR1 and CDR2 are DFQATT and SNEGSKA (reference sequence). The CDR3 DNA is TGCAGTGCTCGCGCCGTTCTAGCGGAGGACGTGTTCTTC. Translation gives CSARAVLAEDVFF.

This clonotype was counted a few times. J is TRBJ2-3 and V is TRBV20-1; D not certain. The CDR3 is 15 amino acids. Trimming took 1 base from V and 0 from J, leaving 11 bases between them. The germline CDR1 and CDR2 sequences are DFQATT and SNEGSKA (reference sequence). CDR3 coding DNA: TGCAGTGCTAGAGGACCTGATCCCAGCACAGATACGCAGTATTTT. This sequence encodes CSARGPDPSTDTQYF.

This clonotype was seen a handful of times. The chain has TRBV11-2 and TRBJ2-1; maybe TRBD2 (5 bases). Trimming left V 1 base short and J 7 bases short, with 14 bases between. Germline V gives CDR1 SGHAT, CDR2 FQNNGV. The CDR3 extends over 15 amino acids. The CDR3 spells CASSLVGDAWNEQFF. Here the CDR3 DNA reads TGTGCCAGCAGCTTAGTCGGGGATGCGTGGAATGAGCAGTTCTTC.

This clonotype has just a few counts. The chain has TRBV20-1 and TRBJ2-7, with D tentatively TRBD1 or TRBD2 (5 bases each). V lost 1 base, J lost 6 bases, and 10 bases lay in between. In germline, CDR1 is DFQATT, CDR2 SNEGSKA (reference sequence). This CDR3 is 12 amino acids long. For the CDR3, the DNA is TGCAGTGCTAGAGTGGGGGATATCGAGCAGTACTTC. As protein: CSARVGDIEQYF.

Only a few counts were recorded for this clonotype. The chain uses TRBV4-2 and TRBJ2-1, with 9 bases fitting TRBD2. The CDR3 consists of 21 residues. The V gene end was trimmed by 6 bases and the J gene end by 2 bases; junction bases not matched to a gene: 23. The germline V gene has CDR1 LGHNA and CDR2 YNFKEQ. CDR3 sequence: CASRYWGSGGKGVRAYNEQFF. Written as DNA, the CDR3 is TGTGCCAGCAGATACTGGGGCAGCGGGGGGAAGGGGGTCAGGGCCTACAATGAGCAGTTCTTC.

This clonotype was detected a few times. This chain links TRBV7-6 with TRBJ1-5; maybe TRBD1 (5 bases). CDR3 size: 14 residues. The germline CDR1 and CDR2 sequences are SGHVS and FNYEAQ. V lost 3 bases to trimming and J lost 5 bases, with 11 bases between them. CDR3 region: CASSFGASDQPQHF. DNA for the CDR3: TGTGCCAGCAGCTTCGGGGCCAGTGATCAGCCCCAGCATTTT.

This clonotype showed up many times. Here the CDR3 DNA reads TGTGCCTGGAGTCGGCAGGGAAGGTTTGAAAAACTGTTTTTT. It codes for CAWSRQGRFEKLFF. The chain employs TRBV30 and TRBJ1-4; D might be TRBD1 (5 bases). Trimming removed 2 bases from V and 7 bases from J, with 14 bases in between. This CDR3 contains 14 residues. The germline V gene has CDR1 GTSNPN and CDR2 SVGIG (reference sequence). The entire variable domain, with the rest obtained from reference TRBV30 and TRBJ1-4, is as follows: SQTIHQWPATLVQPVGSPLSLECTVEGTSNPNLYWYRQAAGRGLQLLFYSVGIGQISSEVPQNLSASRPQDRQFILSSKKLLLSDSGFYLCAWSRQGRFEKLFFGSGTQLSVL.

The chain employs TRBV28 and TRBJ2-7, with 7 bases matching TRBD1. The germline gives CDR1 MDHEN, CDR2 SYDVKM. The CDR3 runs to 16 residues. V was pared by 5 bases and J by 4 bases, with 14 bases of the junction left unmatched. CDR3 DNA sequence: TGTGCCAGCAGTCGTGGACAGGCCAACCTTTCTTACGAGCAGTACTTC. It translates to CASSRGQANLSYEQYF.

The CDR3 here is CASSVSAMLDTQYF. CDR3 sequence (DNA): TGTGCCAGCAGCGTAAGTGCTATGCTAGATACGCAGTATTTT. The gene calls are TRBV9 and TRBJ2-3; the D is unclear. This CDR3 region has 14 residues. Germline loops: CDR1 SGDLS, CDR2 YYNGEE. With 1 base removed from V and 5 bases from J, the gap between germline ends came to 11 bases.

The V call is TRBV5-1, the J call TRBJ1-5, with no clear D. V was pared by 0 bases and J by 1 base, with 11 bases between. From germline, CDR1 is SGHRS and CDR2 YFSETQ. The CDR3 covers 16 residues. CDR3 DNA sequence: TGCGCCAGCAGCTTGGACAGCCCGGGGAGCAATCAGCCCCAGCATTTT. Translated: CASSLDSPGSNQPQHF.

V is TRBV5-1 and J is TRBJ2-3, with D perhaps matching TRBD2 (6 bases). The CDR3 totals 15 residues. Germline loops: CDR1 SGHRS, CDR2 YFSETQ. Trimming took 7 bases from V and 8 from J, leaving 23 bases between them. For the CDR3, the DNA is TGCGCCAGCGTTCCCACTGCGGGATCAGCGGGTACGCAGTATTTT. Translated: CASVPTAGSAGTQYF.

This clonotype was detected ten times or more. CDR3 sequence reads: CASSEGQYNEQFF. As DNA, the CDR3 is TGTGCCAGCAGTGAGGGACAATACAATGAGCAGTTCTTC. The J gene is TRBJ2-1, the V gene TRBV2; D may be TRBD1 (6 bases). The CDR3 has 13 amino acids. Per germline, CDR1 SNHLY and CDR2 FYNNEI. V gave up 3 bases and J gave up 4 bases, with 7 bases separating them.

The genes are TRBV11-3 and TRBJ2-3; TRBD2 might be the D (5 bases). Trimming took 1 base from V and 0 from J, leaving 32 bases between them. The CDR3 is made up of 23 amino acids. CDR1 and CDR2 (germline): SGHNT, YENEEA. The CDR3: CASSLGGVQQLRSTRGSTDTQYF. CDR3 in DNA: TGTGCCAGCAGCTTAGGTGGGGTGCAGCAGCTTAGATCGACCCGGGGTAGCACAGATACGCAGTATTTT.

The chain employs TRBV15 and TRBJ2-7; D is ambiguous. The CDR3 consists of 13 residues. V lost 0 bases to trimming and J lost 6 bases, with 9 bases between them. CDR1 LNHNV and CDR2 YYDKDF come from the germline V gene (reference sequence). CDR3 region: CATSRDRSREQYF. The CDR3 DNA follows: TGTGCCACCAGCAGAGATCGGTCGCGCGAGCAGTACTTC.